The 28 T cell receptor beta chains below were found in one sample sequenced in a study of blood T cell repertoires in COVID-19. The table came from immunoSEQ multiplex PCR; TCRdb's copy has only in-frame clones and leaves some out. This table holds approximately 230,000 clones, around four fifths found once. Sequencing was performed on peripheral blood. These receptor sequences come from a woman in her forties with active or convalescent COVID-19.

The V gene is TRBV2, the J gene TRBJ2-1; D not certain. V was shortened by 5 bases and J by 0 bases, with 8 bases between the two germline ends. The CDR3 spans 14 residues. Germline V gene lookup returns CDR1 SNHLY and CDR2 FYNNEI. Here the CDR3 DNA reads TGTGCCAGCAGTCCTACGAGCTCCTACAATGAGCAGTTCTTC. Its translation: CASSPTSSYNEQFF.

The rearrangement joins TRBV6-6 to TRBJ2-2; weak D call: TRBD2 (6 bases). This CDR3 has 15 amino acids. Germline CDR1 and CDR2: MNHNY and SVGAGI (reference sequence). V was trimmed by 8 bases and J by 6 bases, leaving 19 bases between them. CDR3 sequence: CASGTGQPPSGELFF. CDR3 nucleotides: TGTGCCAGCGGGACTGGTCAGCCCCCTTCCGGGGAGCTGTTTTTT.

The gene calls are TRBV3-1 (or the pseudogene TRBV3-2) and TRBJ1-1; TRBD1 agrees at 8 bases. In germline, CDR1 is LGHDT, CDR2 YNNKEL (reference sequence). The junction had 8 bases not matched to a gene; V was cut back by 4 bases and J by 4 bases. The CDR3 sequence is 15 residues long. Here the CDR3 reads CASSRPQGVFTEAFF. CDR3 sequence (DNA): TGTGCCAGCAGCCGCCCACAGGGGGTTTTCACTGAAGCTTTCTTT.

This chain links TRBV6-5 with TRBJ1-1, with 7 nucleotides matching TRBD1. Per the germline V gene, CDR1 is MNHEY and CDR2 is SVGAGI. The CDR3 runs to 14 residues. V was clipped by 2 bases and J by 6 bases; unmatched bases: 6. This CDR3 reads CASSYPGGQPEAFF. The CDR3 coding sequence is TGTGCCAGCAGTTACCCTGGGGGACAGCCTGAAGCTTTCTTT.

The chain couples TRBV5-5 to TRBJ1-6; 9 bases agree with TRBD1. CDR1 is SGHKS, CDR2 YYEKEE, per germline (reference sequence). The CDR3 covers 14 residues. J was trimmed by 7 bases and V by 4 bases; bases with no gene match: 3. CDR3: CASSPTGGNSPLHF. CDR3 nucleotide sequence: TGTGCCAGCAGCCCGACAGGGGGGAATTCACCCCTCCACTTT.

This clone was counted a single time. The V call is TRBV2, the J call TRBJ2-5; 9 nucleotides agree with TRBD2. The germline gives CDR1 SNHLY, CDR2 FYNNEI. This CDR3 has 16 amino acids. The J segment lost 3 bases and the V segment lost 2 bases, leaving 7 bases of the junction unmatched. The CDR3 protein is CASSEWQAGGKETQYF. CDR3 sequence (DNA): TGTGCCAGCAGTGAATGGCAAGCGGGGGGCAAAGAGACCCAGTACTTC.

This clone was counted a few times. This sequence joins TRBV11-2 and TRBJ1-4; possible D gene TRBD1, 5 bases. This CDR3 has 13 amino acids. CDR1 is SGHAT and CDR2 is FQNNGV in the germline V gene. Trimming cost V 2 bases and J 7 bases, with 8 bases left between them. CDR3: CASSLQGAEKLFF. CDR3 nucleotide sequence: TGTGCCAGCAGCTTACAGGGCGCTGAAAAACTGTTTTTT.

This sequence joins TRBV30 and TRBJ2-2; D is possibly TRBD2 (7 bases). This CDR3 comprises 15 residues. From germline, CDR1 is GTSNPN and CDR2 SVGIG (reference sequence). The germline V and J ends were trimmed by 5 bases and 0 bases, with 13 bases remaining between them. The CDR3 here is CAWSPGGPNTGELFF. DNA of the CDR3: TGTGCCTGGTCGCCGGGGGGCCCGAACACCGGGGAGCTGTTTTTT.

The genes are TRBV13 and TRBJ1-1; TRBD1 is a possible D gene (6 bases). The CDR3 spans 14 residues. Trimming took off 4 bases at V and 6 bases at J, with 15 bases between the two ends. CDR1 is PRHDT, CDR2 FYEKMQ, per germline (reference sequence). This CDR3 reads CASSWTVGVSEAFF. CDR3 in DNA: TGTGCCAGCAGCTGGACAGTCGGAGTGTCTGAAGCTTTCTTT.

The chain couples TRBV7-2 to TRBJ1-5, with 8 bases identical to TRBD1. CDR1 is SGHTA, CDR2 FQGNSA, per germline. CDR3 size: 15 residues. V was clipped by 2 bases and J by 11 bases; unmatched bases: 11. The CDR3 bases are TGTGCCAGCAGCTTACGTGGGACAGGCCCCGGGTCCCAGCATTTT. Its protein is CASSLRGTGPGSQHF. The full variable domain, rest sourced from reference TRBV7-2 and TRBJ1-5, is GAGVSQSPSNKVTEKGKDVELRCDPISGHTALYWYRQSLGQGLEFLIYFQGNSAPDKSGLPSDRFSAERTGGSVSTLTIQRTQQEDSAVYLCASSLRGTGPGSQHFGDGTRLSIL.

The J gene is TRBJ2-7, the V gene TRBV27; 10 bases agree with TRBD2. Germline trimming cut 5 bases from V and 0 bases from J; bases unmatched to any gene: 10. The germline CDR1 and CDR2 sequences are MNHEY and SMNVEV (reference sequence). The length of the CDR3 is 17 residues. This CDR3 reads CASSPFLAGGISYEQYF. Here the CDR3 DNA reads TGTGCCAGCAGTCCCTTTTTAGCGGGGGGCATCTCCTACGAGCAGTACTTC.

This clone showed up just a few times. The chain joins TRBV2 to TRBJ1-4; TRBD1 agrees at 8 bases. The germline gives CDR1 SNHLY, CDR2 FYNNEI. The length of the CDR3 is 14 residues. V lost 6 bases and J lost 10; bases outside the gene matches: 10. The CDR3 sequence: CASRGTGQDRKLFF. As DNA, the CDR3 is TGTGCCAGCAGGGGCACGGGACAGGATCGAAAACTGTTTTTT.

This clone has only a few counts. This rearrangement joins TRBV28 to TRBJ1-4; 8 bases fit TRBD1. The V gene end was trimmed by 3 bases and the J gene end by 8 bases; junction bases not matched to a gene: 5. In germline, CDR1 is MDHEN, CDR2 SYDVKM. This CDR3 is 14 amino acids long. CDR3 coding DNA: TGTGCCAGCAGTTTGTCCAGGGGGCAGGAAAAACTGTTTTTT. This gives the protein CASSLSRGQEKLFF.

The chain joins TRBV28 to TRBJ2-7; the D is unclear. Trimming stripped 6 bases from V and 3 bases from J, with 15 bases between. The CDR3 has 14 residues. Germline CDR1 reads MDHEN; CDR2 reads SYDVKM. The CDR3 bases are TGTGCCAGCAGAGGCGGTGGCACTAACTACGAGCAGTACTTC. Translated, it gives CASRGGGTNYEQYF.

V is TRBV5-6 and J is TRBJ1-2, with D hard to call. Germline V CDR1 and CDR2: SGHDT, YYEEEE. With 0 bases removed from V and 4 bases from J, the gap between germline ends came to 10 bases. The CDR3 loop spans 14 amino acids. CDR3 coding DNA: TGTGCCAGCAGCTTGGCCATCACAAGCTATGGCTACACCTTC. This translates into CASSLAITSYGYTF.

This clone was observed a handful of times. The V gene is TRBV4-1, the J gene TRBJ1-2, with a possible D match to TRBD1 (6 bases). The CDR3 sequence is 16 residues long. Germline V CDR1 and CDR2: MGHRA, YSYEKL. Trimming shortened V by 0 bases and J by 3 bases, and 14 bases separated the two germline ends. The CDR3 DNA reads TGCGCCAGCAGCCAAGATTTCGGGGGGCAACACTATGGCTACACCTTC. Encoded protein: CASSQDFGGQHYGYTF.

This chain uses TRBV12-5 with TRBJ2-5, with a weak D call TRBD2 (6 bases). Per germline, CDR1 LGHNT and CDR2 FRNRAP. This CDR3 comprises 15 residues. Trimming shortened V by 3 bases and J by 5 bases, and 16 bases separated the two germline ends. Written as DNA, the CDR3 is TGTGCTAGTGGTTTCTCCGGGGGAGGTTGGGAGACCCAGTACTTC. This codes for CASGFSGGGWETQYF.

This clone was counted a single time. The CDR3 DNA is TGTGCCAGTAGTACGACAGTTAATAATGAAAAACTGTTTTTT. Translation gives CASSTTVNNEKLFF. This chain joins TRBV19 and TRBJ1-4; weak D call: TRBD1 (5 bases). Germline V gene lookup returns CDR1 LNHDA and CDR2 SQIVND (reference sequence). The germline V and J ends were trimmed by 4 bases and 4 bases, with 10 bases remaining between them. This CDR3 spans 14 amino acids.

The chain combines TRBV15 with TRBJ1-4; D perhaps matches TRBD1 (5 bases). This CDR3 spans 15 amino acids. Germline V gene lookup returns CDR1 LNHNV and CDR2 YYDKDF (reference sequence). Trimming removed 6 bases at V and 7 bases at J, with 18 bases between. CDR3 DNA: TGTGCCACCAGGCTTAATACAGGTTCCAGTGAAAAACTGTTTTTT. The encoded protein is CATRLNTGSSEKLFF.

This clone was counted a single time. This chain links TRBV3-1 (or the pseudogene TRBV3-2) with TRBJ1-1, with TRBD1 as a possible D gene (5 bases). This CDR3 comprises 17 residues. The germline V gene has CDR1 LGHDT and CDR2 YNNKEL (reference sequence). V was shortened by 0 bases and J by 4 bases, with 18 bases between the two germline ends. For the CDR3, the DNA is TGTGCCAGCAGCCAAGAAGCGCAGCTCACAAGGGGCACTGAAGCTTTCTTT. Encoded protein: CASSQEAQLTRGTEAFF.

This chain connects TRBV11-2 to TRBJ2-1; the match to TRBD2 covers 10 bases. This CDR3 contains 14 residues. CDR1 SGHAT and CDR2 FQNNGV come from the germline V gene. J gave up 8 bases and V 3 bases, and 4 bases lay outside the gene matches. The CDR3 sequence is CASSLGLAMDEQFF. The CDR3 DNA is TGTGCCAGCAGCTTGGGACTAGCGATGGATGAGCAGTTCTTC.

V and J are TRBV19 and TRBJ1-6, with 10 nucleotides matching TRBD1. CDR3 length equals 16 residues. V dropped 5 bases and J dropped 6; count of bases not matched to a gene: 7. In germline, CDR1 is LNHDA, CDR2 SQIVND (reference sequence). The CDR3 nucleotides are TGTGCCAGTAGTCCGCGGACAGGGGGTTTTAATTCACCCCTCCACTTT. Translated, it gives CASSPRTGGFNSPLHF.

The sample holds one count of this clone. The rearrangement links TRBV5-1 to TRBJ1-1; D is undetermined. Trimming shortened V by 3 bases and J by 1 base, and 16 bases separated the two germline ends. This CDR3 is 16 amino acids long. Germline CDR1 and CDR2: SGHRS and YFSETQ. The CDR3 loop is CASSSEGRPTNTEAFF. The DNA of the CDR3 is TGCGCCAGCAGCTCGGAGGGTCGTCCTACGAACACTGAAGCTTTCTTT.

This CDR3 reads CASSLGQGRADTEAFF. In DNA, the CDR3 is TGCGCCAGCAGCCTCGGACAGGGTAGGGCGGACACTGAAGCTTTCTTT. V and J are TRBV5-1 and TRBJ1-1; the match to TRBD1 covers 8 bases. Germline assignment: CDR1 SGHRS and CDR2 YFSETQ. The length of the CDR3 is 16 residues. V trimming: 4 bases; J trimming: 3 bases; junction bases outside the gene matches: 11.

This clone showed up just a few times. V and J are TRBV11-3 and TRBJ2-1, with 13 bases fitting TRBD2. The V segment lost 5 bases and the J segment 12 bases; nucleotides outside the gene matches: 4. The germline CDR1 and CDR2 sequences are SGHNT and YENEEA. The CDR3 spans 13 residues. The CDR3 DNA reads TGTGCCAGCAGCGATCGGACTAGCGGGAGGCAGTTCTTC. Encoded protein: CASSDRTSGRQFF.

The genes are TRBV11-2 and TRBJ2-7; 13 bases agree with TRBD2. The J segment lost 2 bases and the V segment lost 5 bases, leaving 6 bases of the junction unmatched. The CDR3 runs to 16 residues. In germline, CDR1 is SGHAT, CDR2 FQNNGV. DNA for the CDR3: TGTGCCAGCAGCCCCCCGGGACTAGCGGGGACCTACGAGCAGTACTTC. Residues: CASSPPGLAGTYEQYF.

The table lists this clone with a count of one. The chain links TRBV11-2 to TRBJ2-6; no definite D call. This CDR3 has 13 residues. Germline-derived CDR1 and CDR2 are SGHAT and FQNNGV. V was trimmed by 5 bases and J by 4 bases, leaving 6 bases between them. The CDR3 reads CASSTGGANVLTF. The CDR3 nucleotides are TGTGCCAGCAGCACCGGGGGGGCCAACGTCCTGACTTTC.

The rearrangement uses TRBV30 and TRBJ1-1; a weak D match, TRBD1 (6 bases). CDR3 size: 12 residues. Germline lookup yields CDR1 GTSNPN and CDR2 SVGIG (reference sequence). V lost 2 bases, J lost 10 bases, and 14 bases lay in between. As DNA, the CDR3 is TGTGCCTGGAGTCCCTTAGGGGGGGGAGCTTTCTTT. Its protein product is CAWSPLGGGAFF.